The clone carrying this T cell receptor (beta chain) has a count of ten or more. Its cognate antigen is unknown. Each CDR3 protein is one row after TCRdb ran MiXCR on the multiplex PCR reads. This sample yields some 150,000 distinct CDR3 sequences, of which around 24% are seen a single time; around 2.6% belongs to the top ten. V was pared by 4 bases and J by 1 base, with 2 bases of the junction left unmatched. In germline, CDR1 is SGHRS, CDR2 YFSETQ. This CDR3 spans 13 amino acids. The entry originates in a study of breast tumors, draining lymph nodes, adjacent tissues. Study conclusions and caveats: Most tumor T cells seemingly derive from lymph node, then expand in tumor. Compared with basal-like, luminal-like tumors shared significantly more repertoire with nontumor tissue. Data only fit, rather than demonstrated, lymph node origin of most tumor T cells. Tumors had less TCR diversity than lymph nodes, more than nontumor tissue.

Breast cancer patients provided tissue from their axillary draining lymph nodes. The rearrangement uses TRBV5-1 and TRBJ2-7; 7 bases fit TRBD2. The TCR originated in a female donor with breast cancer. Some clones in this sample may be carry-over from other donors' samples. Sequencing was performed on axillary lymph node tissue. CDR3 sequence reads: CASSGAGSYEQYF. The DNA of the CDR3 is TGCGCCAGCAGCGGAGCGGGGTCCTACGAGCAGTACTTC.